This T cell receptor beta chain appears in the sequencing data of a study of beta chain features in type 1 diabetes. Every isolated RNA sample was fully reverse transcribed, so sequencing captured expressed TCRB transcripts. The table came from immunoSEQ multiplex PCR; TCRdb's copy has only in-frame clones and leaves some out. Of hundreds of thousands of clones listed, roughly a sixth are singletons. With 3 bases clipped from V and 6 bases from J, the junction kept 8 bases outside the gene matches. The germline V gene has CDR1 SGHRS and CDR2 YFSETQ. CDR3 length: 15 residues. This clone was observed a few times.

The sequence was collected from a man aged 18 to 30 in good health. Sample: naive CD4+ T cells from blood. This sequence joins TRBV5-1 and TRBJ2-3; 9 positions match TRBD2. CDR3 bases: TGCGCCAGCAGCTCAATAGCGGGAGCCGGGGATACGCAGTATTTT. Translating it yields CASSSIAGAGDTQYF. The full variable domain, in which reference TRBV5-1 and TRBJ2-3 provide the parts outside the CDR3, is KAGVTQTPRYLIKTRGQQVTLSCSPISGHRSVSWYQQTPGQGLQFLFEYFSETQRNKGNFPGRFSGRQFSNSRSEMNVSTLELGDSALYLCASSSIAGAGDTQYFGPGTRLTVL.